This T cell receptor (beta chain) comes out of a study of control samples from healthy donors and cancer patients. This table comes from immunoSEQ multiplex PCR, and its TCRdb copy is limited to in-frame clones, with some not included. The table records more than 95,000 clones, about 94% of them present only once. Germline assignment: CDR1 MNHNY and CDR2 SVGAGI (reference sequence). The CDR3 totals 14 residues. V lost 0 bases to trimming and J lost 6 bases, with 11 bases between them. The sequence was collected from a man younger than 45 in good health. The material sequenced was blood. The V gene is TRBV6-6, the J gene TRBJ1-2, with D tentatively TRBD1 (6 bases). The CDR3 region is CASSYSWTEDGYTF. CDR3 nucleotide sequence: TGTGCCAGCAGTTACTCGTGGACAGAAGATGGCTACACCTTC.